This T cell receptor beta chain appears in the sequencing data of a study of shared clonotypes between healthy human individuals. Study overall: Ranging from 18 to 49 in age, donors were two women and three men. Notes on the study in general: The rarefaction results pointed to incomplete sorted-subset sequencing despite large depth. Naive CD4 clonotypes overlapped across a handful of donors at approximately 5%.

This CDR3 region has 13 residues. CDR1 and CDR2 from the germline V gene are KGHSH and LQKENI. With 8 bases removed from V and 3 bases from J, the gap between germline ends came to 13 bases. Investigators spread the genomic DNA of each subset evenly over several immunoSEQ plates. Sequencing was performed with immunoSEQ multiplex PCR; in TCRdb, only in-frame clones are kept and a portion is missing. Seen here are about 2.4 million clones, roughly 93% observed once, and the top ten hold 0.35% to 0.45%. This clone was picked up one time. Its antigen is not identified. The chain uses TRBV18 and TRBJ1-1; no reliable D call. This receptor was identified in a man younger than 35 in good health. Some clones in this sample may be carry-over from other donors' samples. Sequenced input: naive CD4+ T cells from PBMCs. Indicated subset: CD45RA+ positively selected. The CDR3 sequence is CASRKDGDTEAFF. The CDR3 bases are TGTGCCAGCAGAAAGGACGGGGACACTGAAGCTTTCTTT.